Following are 20 T cell receptor beta chains from one sample sequenced in a study of blood T cells in healthy people across ages. A second about 6 to 12 cycle PCR used barcoded and J-beta primers. TCRdb re-called the 5' RACE reads with MiXCR, one entry per CDR3 protein. Altogether 870,000 or so distinct CDR3 sequences are present, 25% to 30% being singletons, with the ten largest covering about 18%. Sequencing used blood. The receptors derive from a woman at least 80 years old in good health.

This clonotype was counted ten times or more. The rearrangement links TRBV29-1 to TRBJ2-7; 8 nucleotides align to TRBD2. This CDR3 region has 14 residues. V shed 6 bases and J 2 bases; nucleotides not matched to a gene: 9. The germline V gene has CDR1 SQVTM and CDR2 ANQGSEA. CDR3 loop: CSVLGTRDPYEQYF. CDR3 bases: TGCAGCGTCCTTGGGACTAGGGACCCCTACGAGCAGTACTTC.

The J gene is TRBJ2-7, the V gene TRBV5-5; 8 positions agree with TRBD2. The germline gives CDR1 SGHKS, CDR2 YYEKEE (reference sequence). J was trimmed by 5 bases and V by 3 bases; bases with no gene match: 7. There are 14 residues in the CDR3. The chain's CDR3 is CASSWRTGGDEQYF. CDR3 nucleotide sequence: TGTGCCAGCAGCTGGCGGACCGGGGGGGACGAGCAGTACTTC.

Ten or more counts support this clonotype. This chain joins TRBV7-9 and TRBJ2-7; TRBD1 might be the D (5 bases). V was clipped by 3 bases and J by 3 bases, with 15 bases between them. The CDR3 has 15 amino acids. Germline V gene sequence: CDR1 SEHNR, CDR2 FQNEAQ (reference sequence). In nucleotides, the CDR3 is TGTGCCAGCAGCTTTAGAACAGGAGCATACTACGAGCAGTACTTC. This translates into CASSFRTGAYYEQYF.

This clonotype has just a few counts. The genes are TRBV2 and TRBJ2-7; D not certain. From germline, CDR1 is SNHLY and CDR2 FYNNEI. This CDR3 has 15 residues. Trimming left V 0 bases short and J 3 bases short, with 12 bases between. CDR3 sequence reads: CASSEAPGPLYEQYF. CDR3 nucleotides: TGTGCCAGCAGTGAAGCCCCCGGGCCCCTCTACGAGCAGTACTTC. Complete variable domain (other parts from reference TRBV2 and TRBJ2-7): EPEVTQTPSHQVTQMGQEVILRCVPISNHLYFYWYRQILGQKVEFLVSFYNNEISEKSEIFDDQFSVERPDGSNFTLKIRSTKLEDSAMYFCASSEAPGPLYEQYFGPGTRLTVT.

To note about this clonotype: Possible read error: a much larger clone is one base away. V and J are TRBV6-2 or TRBV6-3 and TRBJ2-7; D not certain. Germline CDR1 reads MNHEY; CDR2 reads SVGEGT. CDR3 size: 14 residues. The CDR3 protein is CASSYSAVIYGQYF. The CDR3 DNA is TGTGCCAGCAGTTACTCGGCAGTCATCTACGGGCAGTACTTC.

Of note for this clonotype: This may be a read error: a much more frequent sequence differs by one nucleotide. This chain links TRBV5-1 with TRBJ2-5, with 9 bases aligning to TRBD2. CDR3 length: 15 amino acids. Trimming removed 0 bases from V and 11 bases from J; junction bases left unmatched: 11. Germline lookup yields CDR1 SGHRS and CDR2 YFSETQ. CDR3 protein: CASSLGLAGYGEQYF. CDR3 DNA: TGCGCCAGCAGCTTGGGGCTAGCGGGGTATGGGGAGCAGTACTTC.

This clonotype was seen repeatedly, ten times or more. The chain links TRBV11-3 to TRBJ2-1, with TRBD1 matching over 10 bases. This CDR3 contains 15 residues. Germline CDR1 SGHNT, CDR2 YENEEA. V shed 5 bases, J shed 3 bases, and the junction held 4 bases outside the gene matches. Written as DNA, the CDR3 is TGTGCCAGCAGCCCGGACAGGGGGGTCTACAATGAGCAGTTCTTC. It translates to CASSPDRGVYNEQFF.

The sample holds many counts of this clonotype. The V gene is TRBV7-9, the J gene TRBJ1-2; D is ambiguous. This CDR3 spans 13 amino acids. V was shortened by 8 bases and J by 5 bases, with 15 bases between the two germline ends. Germline V gene sequence: CDR1 SEHNR, CDR2 FQNEAQ (reference sequence). CDR3 protein: CASVSEGSYGYTF. DNA of the CDR3: TGTGCCAGCGTTTCGGAGGGTTCATATGGCTACACCTTC.

The J gene is TRBJ1-2, the V gene TRBV27, with TRBD1 identical over 9 bases. The CDR3 has 17 amino acids. V gave up 4 bases and J gave up 3 bases; unmatched junction bases: 12. Germline values: CDR1 MNHEY, CDR2 SMNVEV (reference sequence). CDR3 in amino acids: CASSSRRGTGGYYGYTF. For the CDR3, the DNA is TGTGCCAGCAGTTCCCGGCGCGGTACAGGGGGCTACTATGGCTACACCTTC.

This clonotype was observed a handful of times. This chain connects TRBV29-1 to TRBJ2-7, with D perhaps being TRBD1 or TRBD2 (6 bases each). The V end lost 4 bases, the J end lost 5 bases, and 15 bases lay between the germline ends. CDR3 length: 13 amino acids. Germline V gene data show CDR1 as SQVTM and CDR2 as ANQGSEA. The CDR3 DNA reads as TGCAGCGTTGCCCAAGGGGGGCAGAACGAGCAGTACTTC. Its translation: CSVAQGGQNEQYF.

The sample holds a few counts of this clonotype. Written as DNA, the CDR3 is TGTGCCTGGGTTCGATGGGGCGGCGGGGCTAACAATGAGCAGTTCTTC. Amino acid sequence: CAWVRWGGGANNEQFF. The chain couples TRBV30 to TRBJ2-1; perhaps TRBD2 as D (6 bases). In germline, CDR1 is GTSNPN, CDR2 SVGIG (reference sequence). The V gene lost 5 bases and the J gene lost 5 bases, with 22 bases spanning the gap. This CDR3 is 16 amino acids long. Supplemented by reference TRBV30 and TRBJ2-1, the full variable domain reads SQTIHQWPATLVQPVGSPLSLECTVEGTSNPNLYWYRQAAGRGLQLLFYSVGIGQISSEVPQNLSASRPQDRQFILSSKKLLLSDSGFYLCAWVRWGGGANNEQFFGPGTRLTVL.

With regard to this clonotype: A much larger clonotype is one base distant, so this may be a read error. The chain carries TRBV7-9 and TRBJ1-2, with 8 positions matching TRBD1. The length of the CDR3 is 15 residues. Germline V CDR1 and CDR2: SEHNR, FQNEAQ (reference sequence). The CDR3 DNA reads as TGTACCAGCAGCTTAGACAGGGGATTCTCCTATGGCTACACCTTC. Translation gives CTSSLDRGFSYGYTF.

This clonotype came up a few times. The J gene is TRBJ1-3, the V gene TRBV7-8, with 7 bases matching TRBD1. The CDR3 is 16 amino acids. Germline V lookup: CDR1 SGHVS, CDR2 FQNEAQ. The ends lost 4 bases at V and 2 bases at J; junction bases unmatched: 8. The CDR3 here is CASSSGQNFAGNTIYF. The DNA of the CDR3 is TGTGCCAGCAGCTCGGGACAGAACTTCGCTGGAAACACCATATATTTT.

The gene calls are TRBV6-5 and TRBJ2-7, with D tentatively TRBD1 (6 bases). The length of the CDR3 is 15 residues. The V gene's germline CDR1 is MNHEY and CDR2 SVGAGI. The V end lost 0 bases, the J end lost 2 bases, and 11 bases lay between the germline ends. The CDR3 sequence: CASSYSGAGAYEQYF. CDR3 DNA: TGTGCCAGCAGTTACTCCGGCGCAGGGGCCTACGAGCAGTACTTC.

Only a few counts were recorded for this clonotype. With a much larger clone just one base away, this may be a read error. This chain uses TRBV5-1 with TRBJ1-2, with D unclear. In germline, CDR1 is SGHRS, CDR2 YFSETQ. V lost 6 bases to trimming and J lost 4 bases, with 16 bases between them. The CDR3 has 14 amino acids. This CDR3 reads CASKLSGLLYGYTF. CDR3 DNA sequence: TGCGCCAGCAAATTGTCGGGGTTGCTCTATGGCTACACCTTC. Full variable domain (missing parts from reference TRBV5-1 and TRBJ1-2): KAGVTQTPRYLIKTRGQQVTLSCSPISGHRSVSWYQQTPGQGLQFLFEYFSETQRNKGNFPGRFSGRQFSNSRSEMNVSTLELGDSALYLCASKLSGLLYGYTFGSGTRLTVV.

This clonotype was found many times. The V and J genes are TRBV3-1 and TRBJ2-7; 7 bases align to TRBD1. Germline trimming cut 4 bases from V and 11 bases from J; bases unmatched to any gene: 5. This CDR3 has 11 amino acids. Germline V gene lookup returns CDR1 LGHDT and CDR2 YNNKEL (reference sequence). The CDR3 DNA reads as TGTGCCAGCAGCCGTCGACAGGGAGAGTACTTC. Its translation: CASSRRQGEYF.

In the case of this clonotype: A much larger clone lies a single base off, so this may be a read error. This chain connects TRBV5-5 to TRBJ1-1, with D possibly being TRBD1 (5 bases). Trimming took off 3 bases at V and 3 bases at J, with 15 bases between the two ends. The CDR3 consists of 15 residues. Germline V CDR1 and CDR2: SGHKS, YYEKEE (reference sequence). CDR3 sequence (DNA): TGTGCCAGCAGCTGGGGCGGACTGATGGACACTGAAGCTTTCTTT. Amino acids: CASSWGGLMDTEAFF.

This clonotype came up many times. The chain has TRBV20-1 and TRBJ1-2; TRBD1 is a possible D gene (5 bases). V was shortened by 6 bases and J by 4 bases, with 15 bases between the two germline ends. Germline CDR1 DFQATT, CDR2 SNEGSKA (reference sequence). The CDR3 spans 13 residues. The CDR3 sequence is CSAYPGRGYGYTF. The CDR3 coding sequence is TGCAGTGCCTATCCCGGTAGGGGCTATGGCTACACCTTC.

This clonotype was observed a few times. The chain joins TRBV6-6 to TRBJ2-6; a possible D gene is TRBD2 (5 bases). Trimming stripped 8 bases from V and 2 bases from J, with 13 bases between. The CDR3 consists of 15 residues. Germline values: CDR1 MNHNY, CDR2 SVGAGI (reference sequence). In DNA form, the CDR3 reads TGTGCCAGCGGGGAGCCGATGGCTGGGGCCAACGTCCTGACTTTC. Residues: CASGEPMAGANVLTF.

The rearrangement uses TRBV25-1 and TRBJ2-3, with 11 bases lining up with TRBD2. Germline V gene data show CDR1 as MGHDK and CDR2 as SYGVNS. The CDR3 is 18 amino acids. V was clipped by 3 bases and J by 2 bases; unmatched bases: 10. Here the CDR3 DNA reads TGTGCCAGCAGTGACATTATAGCGGGGGGGCCCCACACAGATACGCAGTATTTT. It translates to CASSDIIAGGPHTDTQYF. The complete variable domain, with remaining parts taken from reference TRBV25-1 and TRBJ2-3, reads EADIYQTPRYLVIGTGKKITLECSQTMGHDKMYWYQQDPGMELHLIHYSYGVNSTEKGDLSSESTVSRIRTEHFPLTLESARPSHTSQYLCASSDIIAGGPHTDTQYFGPGTRLTVL.